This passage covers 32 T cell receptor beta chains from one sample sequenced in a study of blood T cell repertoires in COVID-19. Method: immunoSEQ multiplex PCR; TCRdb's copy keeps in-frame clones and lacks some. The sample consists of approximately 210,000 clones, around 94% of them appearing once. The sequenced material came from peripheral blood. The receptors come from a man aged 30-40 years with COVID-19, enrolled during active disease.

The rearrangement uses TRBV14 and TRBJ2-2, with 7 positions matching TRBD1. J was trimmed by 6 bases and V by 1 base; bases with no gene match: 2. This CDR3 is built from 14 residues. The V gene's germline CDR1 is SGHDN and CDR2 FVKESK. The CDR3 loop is CASSQVRGPGELFF. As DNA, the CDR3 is TGTGCCAGCAGCCAAGTTAGGGGGCCCGGGGAGCTGTTTTTT.

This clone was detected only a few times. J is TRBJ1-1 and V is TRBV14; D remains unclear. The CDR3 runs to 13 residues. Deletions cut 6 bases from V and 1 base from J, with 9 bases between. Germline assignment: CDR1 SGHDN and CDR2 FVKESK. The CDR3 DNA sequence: TGTGCCAGCAGGGGTGGGCAGAACACTGAAGCTTTCTTT. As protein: CASRGGQNTEAFF.

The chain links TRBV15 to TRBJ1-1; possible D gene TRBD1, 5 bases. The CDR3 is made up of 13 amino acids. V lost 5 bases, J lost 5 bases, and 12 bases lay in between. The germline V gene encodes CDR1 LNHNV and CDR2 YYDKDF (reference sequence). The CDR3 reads CATSQQGGTEAFF. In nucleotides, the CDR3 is TGTGCCACCAGCCAGCAGGGAGGGACTGAAGCTTTCTTT.

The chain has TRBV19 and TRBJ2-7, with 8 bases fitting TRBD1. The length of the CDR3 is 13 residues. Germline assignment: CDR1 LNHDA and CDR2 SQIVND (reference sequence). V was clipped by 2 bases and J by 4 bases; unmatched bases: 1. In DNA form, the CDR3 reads TGTGCCAGTAGTATACAGGGGGCTTACGAGCAGTACTTC. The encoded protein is CASSIQGAYEQYF.

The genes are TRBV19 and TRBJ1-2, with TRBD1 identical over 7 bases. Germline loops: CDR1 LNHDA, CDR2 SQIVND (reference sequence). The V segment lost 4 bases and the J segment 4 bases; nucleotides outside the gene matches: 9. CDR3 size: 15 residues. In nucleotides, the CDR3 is TGTGCCAGTAGTACTCGGACAGGCGACTTCTATGGCTACACCTTC. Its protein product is CASSTRTGDFYGYTF.

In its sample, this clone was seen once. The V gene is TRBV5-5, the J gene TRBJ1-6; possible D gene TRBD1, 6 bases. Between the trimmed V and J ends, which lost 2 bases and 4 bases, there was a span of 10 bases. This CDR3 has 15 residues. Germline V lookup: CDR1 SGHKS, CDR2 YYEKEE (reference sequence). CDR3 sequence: CASSFETGYNSPLHF. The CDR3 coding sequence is TGTGCCAGCAGCTTTGAGACAGGTTATAATTCACCCCTCCACTTT.

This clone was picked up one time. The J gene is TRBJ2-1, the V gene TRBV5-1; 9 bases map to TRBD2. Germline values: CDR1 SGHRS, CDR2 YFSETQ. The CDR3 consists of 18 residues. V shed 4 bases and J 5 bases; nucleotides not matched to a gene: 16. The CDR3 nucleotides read TGCGCCAGCAGCGTCGGGCAGCTTATAGCGGGGGAAAACAATGAGCAGTTCTTC. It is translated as CASSVGQLIAGENNEQFF.

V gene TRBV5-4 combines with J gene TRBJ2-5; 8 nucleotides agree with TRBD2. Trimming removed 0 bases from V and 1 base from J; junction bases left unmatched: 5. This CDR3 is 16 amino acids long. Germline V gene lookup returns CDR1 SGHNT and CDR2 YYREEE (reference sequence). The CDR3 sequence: CASSLGAGGTQETQYF. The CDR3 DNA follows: TGTGCCAGCAGCTTGGGGGCGGGGGGTACCCAAGAGACCCAGTACTTC.

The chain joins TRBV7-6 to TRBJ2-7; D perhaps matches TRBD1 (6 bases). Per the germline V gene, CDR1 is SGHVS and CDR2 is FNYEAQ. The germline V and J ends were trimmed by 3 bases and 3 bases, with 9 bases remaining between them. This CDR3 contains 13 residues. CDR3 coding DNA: TGTGCCAGCAGCTTCTCACAGGGCTACGAGCAGTACTTC. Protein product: CASSFSQGYEQYF.

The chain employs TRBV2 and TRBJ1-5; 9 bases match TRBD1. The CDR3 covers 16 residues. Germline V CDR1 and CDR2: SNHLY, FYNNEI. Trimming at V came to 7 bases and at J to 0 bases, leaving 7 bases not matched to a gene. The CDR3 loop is CASKDRGPASNQPQHF. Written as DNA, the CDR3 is TGTGCCAGCAAGGACAGGGGCCCCGCTAGCAATCAGCCCCAGCATTTT.

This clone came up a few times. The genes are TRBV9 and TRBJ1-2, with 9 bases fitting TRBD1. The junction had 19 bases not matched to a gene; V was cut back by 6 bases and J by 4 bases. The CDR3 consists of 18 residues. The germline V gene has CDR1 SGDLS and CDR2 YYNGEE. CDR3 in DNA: TGTGCCAGCAACTCTGATACCGGGACAGGGACTACTACCTATGGCTACACCTTC. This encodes CASNSDTGTGTTTYGYTF.

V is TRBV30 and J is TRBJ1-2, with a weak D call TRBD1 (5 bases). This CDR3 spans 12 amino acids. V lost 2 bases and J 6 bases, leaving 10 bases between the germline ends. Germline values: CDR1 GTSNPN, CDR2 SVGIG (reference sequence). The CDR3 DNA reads TGTGCCTGGAGTCGGGGGATCGATGGCTACACCTTC. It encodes CAWSRGIDGYTF. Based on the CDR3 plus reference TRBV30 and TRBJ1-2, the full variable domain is SQTIHQWPATLVQPVGSPLSLECTVEGTSNPNLYWYRQAAGRGLQLLFYSVGIGQISSEVPQNLSASRPQDRQFILSSKKLLLSDSGFYLCAWSRGIDGYTFGSGTRLTVV.

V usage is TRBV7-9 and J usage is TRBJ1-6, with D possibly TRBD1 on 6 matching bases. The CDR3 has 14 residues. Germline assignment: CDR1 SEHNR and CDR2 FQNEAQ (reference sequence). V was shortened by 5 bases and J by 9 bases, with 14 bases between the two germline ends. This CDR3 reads CASSIGQFASPLHF. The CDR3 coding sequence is TGTGCCAGCAGCATAGGACAGTTCGCTTCACCCCTCCACTTT.

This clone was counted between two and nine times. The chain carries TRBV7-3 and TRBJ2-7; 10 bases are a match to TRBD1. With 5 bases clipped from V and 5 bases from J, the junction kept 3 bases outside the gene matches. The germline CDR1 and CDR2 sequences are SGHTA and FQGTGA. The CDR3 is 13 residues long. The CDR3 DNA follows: TGTGCCAGCAGCCCCGGGACAGGGGACGAGCAGTACTTC. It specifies CASSPGTGDEQYF.

The DNA of the CDR3 is TGTGCCAGCAGCCAGGACAGAAATCAGCCCCAGCATTTT. Amino acids: CASSQDRNQPQHF. The chain recombines TRBV7-3 with TRBJ1-5; weak D call: TRBD1 (6 bases). Germline loops: CDR1 SGHTA, CDR2 FQGTGA. The CDR3 extends over 13 amino acids. Between the trimmed V and J ends, which lost 5 bases and 4 bases, there was a span of 9 bases.

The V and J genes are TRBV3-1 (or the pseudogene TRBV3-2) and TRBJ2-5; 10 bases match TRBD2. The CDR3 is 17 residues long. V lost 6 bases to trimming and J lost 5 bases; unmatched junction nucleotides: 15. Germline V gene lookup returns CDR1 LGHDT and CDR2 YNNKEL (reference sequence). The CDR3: CASRPTGGLAGAETQYF. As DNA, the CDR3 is TGTGCCAGCAGACCTACGGGAGGCCTAGCGGGGGCTGAGACCCAGTACTTC.

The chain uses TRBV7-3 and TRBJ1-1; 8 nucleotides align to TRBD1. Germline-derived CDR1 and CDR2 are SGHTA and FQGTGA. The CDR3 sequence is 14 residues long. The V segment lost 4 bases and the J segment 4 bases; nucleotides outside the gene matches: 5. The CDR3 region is CASSSPGTGTEAFF. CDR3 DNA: TGTGCCAGCAGCTCCCCCGGGACAGGCACTGAAGCTTTCTTT.

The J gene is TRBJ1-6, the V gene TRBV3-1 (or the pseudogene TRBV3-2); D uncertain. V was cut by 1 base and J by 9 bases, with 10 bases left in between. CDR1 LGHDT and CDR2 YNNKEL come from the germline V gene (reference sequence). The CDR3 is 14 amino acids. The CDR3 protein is CASSQGADGSPLHF. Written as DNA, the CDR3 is TGTGCCAGCAGCCAAGGGGCAGATGGTTCACCCCTCCACTTT.

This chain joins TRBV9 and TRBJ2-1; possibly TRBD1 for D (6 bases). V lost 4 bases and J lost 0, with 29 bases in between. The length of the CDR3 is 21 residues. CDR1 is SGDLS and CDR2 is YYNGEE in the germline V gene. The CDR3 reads CASSPRETGGANRRSYNEQFF. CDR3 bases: TGTGCCAGCAGCCCCCGAGAGACAGGTGGGGCCAATCGGCGCTCCTACAATGAGCAGTTCTTC. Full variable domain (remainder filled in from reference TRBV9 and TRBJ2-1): DSGVTQTPKHLITATGQRVTLRCSPRSGDLSVYWYQQSLDQGLQFLIQYYNGEERAKGNILERFSAQQFPDLHSELNLSSLELGDSALYFCASSPRETGGANRRSYNEQFFGPGTRLTVL.

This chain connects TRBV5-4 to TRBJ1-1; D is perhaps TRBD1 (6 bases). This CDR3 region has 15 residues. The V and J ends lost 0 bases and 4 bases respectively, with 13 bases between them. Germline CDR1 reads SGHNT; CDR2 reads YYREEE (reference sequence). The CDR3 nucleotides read TGTGCCAGCAGCTTGGGGGGGGGCCGGGGCACTGAAGCTTTCTTT. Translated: CASSLGGGRGTEAFF. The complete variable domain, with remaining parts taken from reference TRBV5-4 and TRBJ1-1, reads ETGVTQSPTHLIKTRGQQVTLRCSSQSGHNTVSWYQQALGQGPQFIFQYYREEENGRGNFPPRFSGLQFPNYSSELNVNALELDDSALYLCASSLGGGRGTEAFFGQGTRLTVV.

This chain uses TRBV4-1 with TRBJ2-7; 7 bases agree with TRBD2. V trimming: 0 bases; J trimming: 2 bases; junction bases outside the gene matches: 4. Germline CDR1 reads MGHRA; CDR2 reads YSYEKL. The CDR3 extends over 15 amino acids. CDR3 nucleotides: TGCGCCAGCAGCCAAGATCCGGGGGGTGCCTACGAGCAGTACTTC. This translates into CASSQDPGGAYEQYF.

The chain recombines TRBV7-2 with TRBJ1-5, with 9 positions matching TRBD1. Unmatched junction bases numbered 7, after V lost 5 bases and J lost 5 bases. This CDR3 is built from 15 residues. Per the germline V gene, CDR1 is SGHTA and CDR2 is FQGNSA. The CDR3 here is CASSESGTGYQPQHF. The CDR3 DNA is TGTGCCAGCAGCGAGTCCGGGACAGGGTATCAGCCCCAGCATTTT.

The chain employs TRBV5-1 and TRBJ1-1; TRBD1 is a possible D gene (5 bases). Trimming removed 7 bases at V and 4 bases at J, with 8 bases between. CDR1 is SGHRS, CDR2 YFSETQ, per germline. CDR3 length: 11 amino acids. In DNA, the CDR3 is TGCGCCAGCCGGGGGTTCACTGAAGCTTTCTTT. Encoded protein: CASRGFTEAFF. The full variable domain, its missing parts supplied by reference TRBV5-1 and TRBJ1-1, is KAGVTQTPRYLIKTRGQQVTLSCSPISGHRSVSWYQQTPGQGLQFLFEYFSETQRNKGNFPGRFSGRQFSNSRSEMNVSTLELGDSALYLCASRGFTEAFFGQGTRLTVV.

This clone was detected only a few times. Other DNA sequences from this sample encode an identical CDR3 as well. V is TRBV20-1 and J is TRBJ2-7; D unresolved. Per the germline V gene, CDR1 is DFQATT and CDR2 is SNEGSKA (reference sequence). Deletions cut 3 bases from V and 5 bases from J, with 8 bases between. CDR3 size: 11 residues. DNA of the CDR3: TGCAGTGCTAGTTCAGGCCACGAGCAGTACTTC. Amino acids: CSASSGHEQYF.

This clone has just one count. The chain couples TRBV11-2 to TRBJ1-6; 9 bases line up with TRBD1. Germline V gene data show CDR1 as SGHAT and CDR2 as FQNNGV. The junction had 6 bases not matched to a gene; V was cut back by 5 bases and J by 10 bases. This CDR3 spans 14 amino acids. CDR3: CASSPRTGASPLHF. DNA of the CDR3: TGTGCCAGCAGCCCGCGGACAGGGGCGTCACCCCTCCACTTT.

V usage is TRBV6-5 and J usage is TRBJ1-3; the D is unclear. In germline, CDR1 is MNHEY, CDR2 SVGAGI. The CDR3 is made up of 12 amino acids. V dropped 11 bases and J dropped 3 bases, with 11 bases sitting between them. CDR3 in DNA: TGTGCCCCAACACGGGTTGGAAACACCATATATTTT. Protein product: CAPTRVGNTIYF.

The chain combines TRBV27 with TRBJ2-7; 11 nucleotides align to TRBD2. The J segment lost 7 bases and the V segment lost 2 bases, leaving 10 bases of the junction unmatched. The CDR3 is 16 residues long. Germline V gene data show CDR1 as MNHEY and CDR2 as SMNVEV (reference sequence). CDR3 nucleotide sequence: TGTGCCAGCAGTTTAAGTGGGACTAGCGGCGTCTGGGAGCAGTACTTC. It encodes CASSLSGTSGVWEQYF.

The CDR3 is CASSYGSGYEQYF. DNA of the CDR3: TGCGCCAGCAGCTACGGATCGGGATACGAGCAGTACTTC. The chain uses TRBV5-1 and TRBJ2-7, with TRBD2 as a possible D gene (5 bases). CDR1 is SGHRS and CDR2 is YFSETQ in the germline V gene. The CDR3 sequence is 13 residues long. Trimming took 3 bases from V and 4 from J, leaving 11 bases between them.

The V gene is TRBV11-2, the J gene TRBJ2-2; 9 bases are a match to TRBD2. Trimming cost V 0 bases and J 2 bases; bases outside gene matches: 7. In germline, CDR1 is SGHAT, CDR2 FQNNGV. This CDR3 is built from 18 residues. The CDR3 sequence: CASSLDQAGGLNTGELFF. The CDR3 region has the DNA TGTGCCAGCAGCTTAGATCAAGCGGGGGGCCTAAACACCGGGGAGCTGTTTTTT.

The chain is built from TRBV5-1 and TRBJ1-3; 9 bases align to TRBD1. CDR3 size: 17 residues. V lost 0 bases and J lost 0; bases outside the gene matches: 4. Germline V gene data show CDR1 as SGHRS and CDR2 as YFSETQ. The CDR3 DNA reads TGCGCCAGCAGCTTGGTGCGACAGGGGGGCTCTGGAAACACCATATATTTT. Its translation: CASSLVRQGGSGNTIYF.

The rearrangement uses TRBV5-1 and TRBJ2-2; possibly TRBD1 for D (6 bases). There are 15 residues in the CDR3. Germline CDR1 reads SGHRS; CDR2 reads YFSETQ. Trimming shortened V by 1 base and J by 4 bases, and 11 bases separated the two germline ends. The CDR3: CASSLRGFGTGELFF. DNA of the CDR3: TGCGCCAGCAGCTTGAGGGGGTTTGGCACCGGGGAGCTGTTTTTT.

The CDR3 DNA sequence: TGTGCCAGCAGCGCGTATACAGGGAACACTGAAGCTTTCTTT. Protein: CASSAYTGNTEAFF. The chain employs TRBV5-4 and TRBJ1-1; tentatively, D is TRBD1 (5 bases). The ends were cut back, 4 bases at V and 1 base at J, with 11 bases in the middle. The CDR3 consists of 14 residues. Germline V gene sequence: CDR1 SGHNT, CDR2 YYREEE (reference sequence).